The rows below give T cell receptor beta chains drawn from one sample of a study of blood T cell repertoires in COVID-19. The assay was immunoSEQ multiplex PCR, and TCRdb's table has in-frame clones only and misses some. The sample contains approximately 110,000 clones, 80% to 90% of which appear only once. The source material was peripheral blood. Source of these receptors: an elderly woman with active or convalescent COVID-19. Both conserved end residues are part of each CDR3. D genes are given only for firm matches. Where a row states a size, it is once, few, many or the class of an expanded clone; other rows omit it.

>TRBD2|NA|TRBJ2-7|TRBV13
TGTGCCAGCAGCTCTACCGGGACTAGCGGGAGTTACGAGCAGTACTTC
CASSSTGTSGSYEQYF
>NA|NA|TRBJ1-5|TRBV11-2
TGTGCCAGCAGCCGAGCAGGGGACAATCAGCCCCAGCATTTT
CASSRAGDNQPQHF
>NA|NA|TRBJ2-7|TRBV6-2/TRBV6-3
TGTGCCAGCAGTTATATTGAGGGAGTGTGGGAGCAGTACTTC
CASSYIEGVWEQYF
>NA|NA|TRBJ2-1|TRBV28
TGTGCCAGCAGTTTAAGCGGCACCTACAATGAGCAGTTCTTC
CASSLSGTYNEQFF
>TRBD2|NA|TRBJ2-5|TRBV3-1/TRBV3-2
TGTGCCAGCAGCGACCGAGCGGGAGAAGAGACCCAGTACTTC
CASSDRAGEETQYF
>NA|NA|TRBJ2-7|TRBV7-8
TGTGCCAGCAGCACCAGACTAGGCCAAGGGTACGAGCAGTACTTC
CASSTRLGQGYEQYF
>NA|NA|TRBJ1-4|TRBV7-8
TGTGCCAGCAGCTTAGGGGGGGGAGGACTGTTTTTT
CASSLGGGGLFF
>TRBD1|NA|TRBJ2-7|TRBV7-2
TGTGCCAGCAGCCCCAGGGGGCCGGGTGAGCAGTACTTC
CASSPRGPGEQYF
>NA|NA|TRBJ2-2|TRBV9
TGTGCCAGCAGCGTGGGACATAAACCAACCGCGAACACCGGGGAGCTGTTTTTT
CASSVGHKPTANTGELFF
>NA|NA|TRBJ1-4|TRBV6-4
TGTGCCAGCAGTGAGAGGACAGTGGGGGAAAAACTGTTTTTT
CASSERTVGEKLFF
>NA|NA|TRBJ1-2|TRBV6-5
TGTGCCAGCCAGGGGAGGGGGTCCTATGGCTACACCTTC
CASQGRGSYGYTF
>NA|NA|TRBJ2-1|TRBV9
TGTGCCAGCAGTCGGACTACCTACAATGAGCAGTTCTTC
CASSRTTYNEQFF
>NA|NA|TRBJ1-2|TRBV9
TGTGCCAGCAGCGTAGACGGGGATGGCTACACCTTC
CASSVDGDGYTF
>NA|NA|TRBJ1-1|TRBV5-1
TGCGCCAGCAGATCCAGCGACTTGGGTTACACTGAAGCTTTCTTT
CASRSSDLGYTEAFF
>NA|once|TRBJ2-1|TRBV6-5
TGTGCCAGCAGTTGGACAGGGAGGGGGAGGGATGAGCAGTTCTTC
CASSWTGRGRDEQFF
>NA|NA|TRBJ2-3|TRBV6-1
TGTGCCAGCAGTGAAGAAGCGGACCGTACGCAGTATTTT
CASSEEADRTQYF